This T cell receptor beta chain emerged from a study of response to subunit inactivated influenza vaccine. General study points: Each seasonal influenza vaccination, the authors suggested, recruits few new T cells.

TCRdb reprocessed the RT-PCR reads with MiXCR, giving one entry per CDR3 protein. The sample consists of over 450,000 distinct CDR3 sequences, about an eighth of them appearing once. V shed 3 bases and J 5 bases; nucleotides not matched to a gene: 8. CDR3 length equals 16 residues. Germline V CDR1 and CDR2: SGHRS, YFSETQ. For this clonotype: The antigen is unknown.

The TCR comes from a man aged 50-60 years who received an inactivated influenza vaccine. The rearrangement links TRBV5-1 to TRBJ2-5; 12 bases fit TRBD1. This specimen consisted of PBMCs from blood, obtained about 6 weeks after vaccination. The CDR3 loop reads CASSWGTGGISETQYF. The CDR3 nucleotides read TGCGCCAGCAGCTGGGGGACAGGGGGCATTTCGGAGACCCAGTACTTC.